This TCR beta chain was retrieved from a study of CXCR3-negative and CXCR3-positive naive CD8 T cells. The CDR3 is 14 amino acids. Study outcomes and limitations: Cryopreservation partially lowered CXCR3 expression, so most assays used fresh PBMCs.

TRB cDNA libraries were made by UMI-labeled 5' RACE. TCRdb re-called the 5' RACE reads and shows each CDR3 protein once, DNA omitted. Its table records around 140,000 distinct CDR3 sequences. Details on this clonotype: Its matching antigen is unknown.

Sequencing used naive CXCR3- CD8+ T cells from blood. Subset meaning: CD45RO-CCR7+CD27+CD95- naive CD8+ T cells lacking CXCR3 (TNR3-). The sequence derives from a human donor in good health. Some clones in this sample may be carry-over from other donors' samples. This chain links TRBV12-3 or TRBV12-4 with TRBJ1-5; TCRdb returns TRBD1, unconfirmable since there is no DNA. The chain's CDR3 is CASSLGVPGQPQHF.